The source of this T cell receptor (beta chain) is a study of cytomegalovirus exposure and HLA in healthy donors. It was with 60 Vbeta and 13 Jbeta primers that the PCR ran. Clones were sequenced by immunoSEQ multiplex PCR, and TCRdb holds only the in-frame ones, with some missing. Seen here are 95,000 to 150,000 clones, roughly 78% observed once, and the top ten hold about 11%. V lost 4 bases and J lost 9; bases outside the gene matches: 7. Per the germline V gene, CDR1 is SGHDN and CDR2 is FVKESK. The CDR3 is 14 residues long. V gene TRBV14 combines with J gene TRBJ2-1, with TRBD2 matching over 9 bases. This receptor was taken from a man aged 30 to 39 in good health and CMV-seropositive. Sequencing was carried out using PBMCs. The CDR3 DNA follows: TGTGCCAGCAGCCCGGCGGGAGGGCCCTCTGAGCAGTTCTTC. Its protein product is CASSPAGGPSEQFF.